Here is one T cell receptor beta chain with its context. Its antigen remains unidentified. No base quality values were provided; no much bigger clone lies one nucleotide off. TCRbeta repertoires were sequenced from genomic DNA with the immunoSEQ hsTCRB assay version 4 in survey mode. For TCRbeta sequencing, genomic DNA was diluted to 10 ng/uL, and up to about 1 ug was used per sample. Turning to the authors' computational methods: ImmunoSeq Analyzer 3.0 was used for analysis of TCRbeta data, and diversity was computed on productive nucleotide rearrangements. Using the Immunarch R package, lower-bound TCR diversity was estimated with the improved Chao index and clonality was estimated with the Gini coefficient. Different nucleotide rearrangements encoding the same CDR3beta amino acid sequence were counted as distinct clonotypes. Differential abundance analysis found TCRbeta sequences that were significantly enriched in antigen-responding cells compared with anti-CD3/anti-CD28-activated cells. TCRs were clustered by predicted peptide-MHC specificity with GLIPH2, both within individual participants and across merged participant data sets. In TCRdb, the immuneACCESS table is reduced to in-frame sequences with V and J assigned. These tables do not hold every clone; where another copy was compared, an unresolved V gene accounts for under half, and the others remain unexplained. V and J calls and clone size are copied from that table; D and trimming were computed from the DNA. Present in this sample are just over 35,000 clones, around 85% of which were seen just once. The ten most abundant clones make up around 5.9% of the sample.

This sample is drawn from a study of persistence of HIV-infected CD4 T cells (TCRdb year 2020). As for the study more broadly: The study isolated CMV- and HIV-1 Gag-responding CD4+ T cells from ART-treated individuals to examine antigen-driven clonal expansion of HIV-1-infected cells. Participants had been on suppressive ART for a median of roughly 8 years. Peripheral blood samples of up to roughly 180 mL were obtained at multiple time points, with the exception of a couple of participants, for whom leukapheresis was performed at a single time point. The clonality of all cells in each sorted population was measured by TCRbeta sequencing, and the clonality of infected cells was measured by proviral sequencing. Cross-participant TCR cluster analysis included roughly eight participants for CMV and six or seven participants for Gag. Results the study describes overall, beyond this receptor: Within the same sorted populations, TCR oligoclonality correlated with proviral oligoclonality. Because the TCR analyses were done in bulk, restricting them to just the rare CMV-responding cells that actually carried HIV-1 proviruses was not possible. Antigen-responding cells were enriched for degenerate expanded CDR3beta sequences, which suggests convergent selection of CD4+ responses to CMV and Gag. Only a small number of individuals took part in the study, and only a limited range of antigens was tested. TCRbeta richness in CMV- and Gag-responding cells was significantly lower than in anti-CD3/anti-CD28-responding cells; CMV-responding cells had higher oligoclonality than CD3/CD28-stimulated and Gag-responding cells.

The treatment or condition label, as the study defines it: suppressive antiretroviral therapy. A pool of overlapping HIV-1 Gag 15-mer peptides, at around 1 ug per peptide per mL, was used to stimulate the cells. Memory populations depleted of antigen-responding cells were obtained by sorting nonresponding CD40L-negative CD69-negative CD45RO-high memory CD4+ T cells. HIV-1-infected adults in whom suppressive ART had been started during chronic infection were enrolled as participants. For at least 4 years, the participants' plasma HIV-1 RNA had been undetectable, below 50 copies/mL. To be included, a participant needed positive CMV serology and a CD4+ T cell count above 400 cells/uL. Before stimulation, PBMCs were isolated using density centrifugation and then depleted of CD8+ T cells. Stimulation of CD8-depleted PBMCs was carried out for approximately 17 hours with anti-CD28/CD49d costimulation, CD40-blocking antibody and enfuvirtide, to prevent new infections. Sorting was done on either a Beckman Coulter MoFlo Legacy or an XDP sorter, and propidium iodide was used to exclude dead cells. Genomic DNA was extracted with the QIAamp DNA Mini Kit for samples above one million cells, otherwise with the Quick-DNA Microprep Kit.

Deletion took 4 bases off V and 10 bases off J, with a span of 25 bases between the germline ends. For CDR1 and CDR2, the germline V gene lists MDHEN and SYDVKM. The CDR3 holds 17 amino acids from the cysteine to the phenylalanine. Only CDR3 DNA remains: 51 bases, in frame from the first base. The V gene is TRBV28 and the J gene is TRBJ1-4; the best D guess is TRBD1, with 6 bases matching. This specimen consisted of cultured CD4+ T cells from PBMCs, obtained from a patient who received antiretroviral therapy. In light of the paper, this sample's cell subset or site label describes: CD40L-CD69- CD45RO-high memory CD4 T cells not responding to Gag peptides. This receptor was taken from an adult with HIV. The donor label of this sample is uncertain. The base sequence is TGTGCCAGCAGTTCGGCCGGGACAAGGAGGGGGATAGGAAAACTGTTTTTT. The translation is CASSSAGTRRGIGKLFF.